The present T cell receptor beta chain was sequenced within a study of blood T cell repertoires in COVID-19. The V gene's germline CDR1 is SNHLY and CDR2 FYNNEI. Trimming pared 4 bases from V and 3 bases from J, leaving 3 bases between. This CDR3 region has 11 residues. Study processing details: The authors estimated nucleated cell counts from reference gene primer amplification. Repertoires were generated with immunoSEQ multiplex PCR, while TCRdb's copy carries only in-frame clones and drops some. That table supplies the V and J calls and clone size; D and trimming were determined from the DNA. This table holds 200,000 to 250,000 clones, around four fifths found once.

Sample: peripheral blood. This TCR was sampled from a woman in her 70s with COVID-19, enrolled during active disease. V is TRBV2 and J is TRBJ2-5, with D unresolved. CDR3 in amino acids: CASSGEETQYF. Here the CDR3 DNA reads TGTGCCAGCAGTGGAGAAGAGACCCAGTACTTC. The whole variable domain, filled in from reference TRBV2 and TRBJ2-5, reads EPEVTQTPSHQVTQMGQEVILRCVPISNHLYFYWYRQILGQKVEFLVSFYNNEISEKSEIFDDQFSVERPDGSNFTLKIRSTKLEDSAMYFCASSGEETQYFGPGTRLLVL.